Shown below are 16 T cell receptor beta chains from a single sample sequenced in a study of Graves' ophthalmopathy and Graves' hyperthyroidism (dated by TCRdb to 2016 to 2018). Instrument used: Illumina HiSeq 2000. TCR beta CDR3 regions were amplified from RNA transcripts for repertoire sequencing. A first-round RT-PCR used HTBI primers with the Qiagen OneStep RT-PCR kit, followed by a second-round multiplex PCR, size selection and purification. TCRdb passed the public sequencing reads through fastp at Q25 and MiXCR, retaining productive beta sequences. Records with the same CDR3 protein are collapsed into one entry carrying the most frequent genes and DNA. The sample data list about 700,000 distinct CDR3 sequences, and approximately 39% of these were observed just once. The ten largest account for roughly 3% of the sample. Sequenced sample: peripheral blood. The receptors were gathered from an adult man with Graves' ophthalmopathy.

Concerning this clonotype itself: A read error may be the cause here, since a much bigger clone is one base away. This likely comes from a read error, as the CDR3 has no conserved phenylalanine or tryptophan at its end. CDR3 region: CASSLLSPGQGGETQYV. The CDR3 region has the DNA TGTGCCAGCAGCTTACTTTCCCCGGGCCAGGGTGGGGAGACCCAGTACGTC. This chain connects TRBV7-9 to TRBJ2-5, with D possibly matching TRBD1 (5 bases). From germline, CDR1 is SEHNR and CDR2 FQNEAQ (reference sequence). Trimming removed 2 bases from V and 5 bases from J, with 21 bases in between. The CDR3 extends over 17 amino acids.

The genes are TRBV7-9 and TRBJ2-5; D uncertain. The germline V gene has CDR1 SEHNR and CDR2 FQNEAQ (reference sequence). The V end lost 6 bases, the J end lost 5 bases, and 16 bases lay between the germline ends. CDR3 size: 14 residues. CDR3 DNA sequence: TGTGCCAGCAGGGCCGGCGGCTCTGGGGAGACCCAGTACTTC. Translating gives CASRAGGSGETQYF. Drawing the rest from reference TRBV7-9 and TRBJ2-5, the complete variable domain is DTGVSQNPRHKITKRGQNVTFRCDPISEHNRLYWYRQTLGQGPEFLTYFQNEAQLEKSRLLSDRFSAERPKGSFSTLEIQRTEQGDSAMYLCASRAGGSGETQYFGPGTRLLVL.

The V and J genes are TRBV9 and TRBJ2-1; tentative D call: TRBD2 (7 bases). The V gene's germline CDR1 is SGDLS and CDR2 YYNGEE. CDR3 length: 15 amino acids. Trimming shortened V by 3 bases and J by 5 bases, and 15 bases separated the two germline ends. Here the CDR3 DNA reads TGTGCCAGCAGCGGACGGGACGGGGGGCACAATGAGCAGTTCTTC. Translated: CASSGRDGGHNEQFF.

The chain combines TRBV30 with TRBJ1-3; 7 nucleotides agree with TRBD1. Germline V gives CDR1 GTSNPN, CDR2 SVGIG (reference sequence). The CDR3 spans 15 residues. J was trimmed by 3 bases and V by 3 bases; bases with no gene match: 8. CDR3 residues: CAWSGQEIFGNTIYF. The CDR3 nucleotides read TGTGCCTGGAGCGGACAGGAAATCTTTGGAAACACCATATATTTT.

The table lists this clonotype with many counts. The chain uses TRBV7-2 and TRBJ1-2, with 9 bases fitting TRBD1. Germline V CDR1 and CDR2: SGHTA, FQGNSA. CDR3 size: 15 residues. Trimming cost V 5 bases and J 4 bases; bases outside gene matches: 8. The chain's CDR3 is CASSPSTGGAYGYTF. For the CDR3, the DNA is TGTGCCAGCAGCCCAAGTACAGGGGGCGCCTATGGCTACACCTTC.

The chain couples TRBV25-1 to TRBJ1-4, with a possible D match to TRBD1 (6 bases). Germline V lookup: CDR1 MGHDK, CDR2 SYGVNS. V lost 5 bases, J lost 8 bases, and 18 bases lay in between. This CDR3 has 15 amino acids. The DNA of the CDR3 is TGTGCCAGCAGTCCAGTGGGGGGGGCTGGGGAAAAACTGTTTTTT. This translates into CASSPVGGAGEKLFF. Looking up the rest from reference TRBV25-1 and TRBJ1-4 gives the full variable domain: EADIYQTPRYLVIGTGKKITLECSQTMGHDKMYWYQQDPGMELHLIHYSYGVNSTEKGDLSSESTVSRIRTEHFPLTLESARPSHTSQYLCASSPVGGAGEKLFFGSGTQLSVL.

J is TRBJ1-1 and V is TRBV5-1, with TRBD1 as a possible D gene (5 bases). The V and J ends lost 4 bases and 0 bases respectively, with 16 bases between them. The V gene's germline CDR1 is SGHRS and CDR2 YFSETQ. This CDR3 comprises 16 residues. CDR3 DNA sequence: TGCGCCAGCAGCCTGTCAGGACATCTTATGAACACTGAAGCTTTCTTT. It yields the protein CASSLSGHLMNTEAFF.

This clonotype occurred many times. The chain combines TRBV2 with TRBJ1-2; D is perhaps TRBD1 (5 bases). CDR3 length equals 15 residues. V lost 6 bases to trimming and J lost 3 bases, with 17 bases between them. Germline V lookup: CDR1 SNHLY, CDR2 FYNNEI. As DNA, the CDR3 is TGTGCCAGCAGGCTTGGCAGGGAAGTTCACTATGGCTACACCTTC. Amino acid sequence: CASRLGREVHYGYTF.

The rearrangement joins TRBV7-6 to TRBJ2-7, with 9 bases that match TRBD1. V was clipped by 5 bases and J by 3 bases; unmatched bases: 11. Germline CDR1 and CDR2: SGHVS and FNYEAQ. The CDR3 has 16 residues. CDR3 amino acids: CASSPTAGQGFYEQYF. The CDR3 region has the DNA TGTGCCAGCAGCCCAACGGCGGGACAGGGATTCTACGAGCAGTACTTC.

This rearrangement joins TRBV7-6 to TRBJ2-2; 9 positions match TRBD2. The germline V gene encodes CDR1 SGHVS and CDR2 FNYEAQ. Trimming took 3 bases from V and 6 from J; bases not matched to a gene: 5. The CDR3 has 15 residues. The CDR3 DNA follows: TGTGCCAGCAGCTTTAGCGGGGGAAGGTCCGGGGAGCTGTTTTTT. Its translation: CASSFSGGRSGELFF. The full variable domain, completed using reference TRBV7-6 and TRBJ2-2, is GAGVSQSPRYKVTKRGQDVALRCDPISGHVSLYWYRQALGQGPEFLTYFNYEAQQDKSGLPNDRFSAERPEGSISTLTIQRTEQRDSAMYRCASSFSGGRSGELFFGEGSRLTVL.

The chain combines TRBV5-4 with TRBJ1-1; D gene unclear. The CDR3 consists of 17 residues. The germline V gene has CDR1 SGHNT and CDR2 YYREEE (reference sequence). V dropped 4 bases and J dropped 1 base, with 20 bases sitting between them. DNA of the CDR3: TGTGCCAGCAGCCCAGGTCCGTTGAGTGCAGCGAACACTGAAGCTTTCTTT. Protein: CASSPGPLSAANTEAFF.

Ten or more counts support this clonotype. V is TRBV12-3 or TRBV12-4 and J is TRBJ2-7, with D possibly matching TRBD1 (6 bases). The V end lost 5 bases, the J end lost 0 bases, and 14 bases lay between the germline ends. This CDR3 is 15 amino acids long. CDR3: CASSVRQAYSYEQYF. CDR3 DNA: TGTGCCAGCAGTGTTCGACAGGCGTACTCCTACGAGCAGTACTTC.

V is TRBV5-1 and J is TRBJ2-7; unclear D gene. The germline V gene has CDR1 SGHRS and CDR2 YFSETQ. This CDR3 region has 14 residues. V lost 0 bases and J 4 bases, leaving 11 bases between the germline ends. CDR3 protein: CASSLDPEGYEQYF. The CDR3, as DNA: TGCGCCAGCAGCTTGGATCCAGAAGGGTACGAGCAGTACTTC. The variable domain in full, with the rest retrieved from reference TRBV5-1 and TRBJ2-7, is KAGVTQTPRYLIKTRGQQVTLSCSPISGHRSVSWYQQTPGQGLQFLFEYFSETQRNKGNFPGRFSGRQFSNSRSEMNVSTLELGDSALYLCASSLDPEGYEQYFGPGTRLTVT.

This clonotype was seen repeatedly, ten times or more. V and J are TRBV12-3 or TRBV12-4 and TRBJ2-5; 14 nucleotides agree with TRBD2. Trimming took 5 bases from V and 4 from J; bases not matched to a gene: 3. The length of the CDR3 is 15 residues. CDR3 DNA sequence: TGTGCCAGCAGTGGGACTAGCGGGAGCCGAGAGACCCAGTACTTC. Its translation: CASSGTSGSRETQYF.

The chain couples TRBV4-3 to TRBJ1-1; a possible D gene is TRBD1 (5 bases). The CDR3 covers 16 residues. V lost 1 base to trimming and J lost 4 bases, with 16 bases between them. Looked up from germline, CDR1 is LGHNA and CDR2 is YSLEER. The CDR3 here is CASSQGVGREGTEAFF. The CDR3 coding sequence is TGCGCCAGCAGCCAAGGAGTTGGCAGGGAGGGCACTGAAGCTTTCTTT.

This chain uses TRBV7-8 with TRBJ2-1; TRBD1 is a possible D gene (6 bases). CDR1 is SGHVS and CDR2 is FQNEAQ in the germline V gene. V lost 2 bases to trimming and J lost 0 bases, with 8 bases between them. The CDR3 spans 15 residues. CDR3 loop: CASSLQGSSYNEQFF. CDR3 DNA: TGTGCCAGCAGCTTACAGGGGAGCTCCTACAATGAGCAGTTCTTC.